This T cell receptor (beta chain) emerged from a study of T cell clonality in common variable immunodeficiency. The assay was immunoSEQ multiplex PCR, and TCRdb's table has in-frame clones only and misses some. The profile covers 14,000 or so clones, none occurring a single time. Patients had low serum IgG, IgA and/or IgM and specific antibody deficiency. The CVID group had roughly 15 females and approximately 30 males, mean age approximately 40. Heparinized whole blood, about 5 to 9 ml, came from each donor. Germline-derived CDR1 and CDR2 are SGHDN and FVKESK. The CDR3 length is 13 residues. The V end was cut by 1 base, the J end by 3 bases, with 7 bases between. By frequency in the sample, this clone is medium-sized. Antigen: not known. The CDR3 goes on 3 residues after the read ends, and that part is filled in from the germline J gene. Findings of the study overall: CVID subjects showed higher TCRbeta clonality than healthy controls. In common variable immunodeficiency, TCR beta chains reportedly carried fewer deletions and N-nucleotide insertions.

The V call is TRBV14, the J call TRBJ2-7, with D possibly TRBD2 on 5 matching bases. The source of this sequence is a human donor with common variable immunodeficiency. Sequences were obtained from peripheral blood mononuclear cells. Incomplete CDR3 DNA: TGTGCCAGCAGCCAAGTGGCGGGCTACGAG. Translating it yields CASSQVAGYE. The whole CDR3 protein reads CASSQVAGYEQYF.